These T cell receptor beta chains were read from a single sample in a study of blood T cell repertoires in COVID-19. Sequencing was performed with immunoSEQ multiplex PCR; in TCRdb, only in-frame clones are kept and a portion is missing. The data contain 230,000 or so clones, around 81% of them seen just once; the ten biggest clones take up approximately 4.4%. The sequenced sample consisted of peripheral blood. The receptors originated from a man aged 50 to 60 with active or convalescent COVID-19. CDR3s include the opening cysteine and the closing phenylalanine or tryptophan. The order of the fields is CDR3 protein, CDR3 DNA, V gene, D gene, J gene, clone size. D genes are given only for firm matches. Only part of the rows carry a size: once, few, many, or a class if the clone is expanded.

cdr3_aa: CASARHLTDTQYF
cdr3_nt: TGTGCCAGCGCACGACACCTCACAGATACGCAGTATTTT
v_call: TRBV2
d_call: -
j_call: TRBJ2-3
clone_size: -

cdr3_aa: CASSSRTSGNTGELFF
cdr3_nt: TGCGCCAGCAGCTCCAGGACTAGCGGGAACACCGGGGAGCTGTTTTTT
v_call: TRBV5-1
d_call: TRBD2
j_call: TRBJ2-2
clone_size: -

cdr3_aa: CASSSAGTGGREQYF
cdr3_nt: TGCGCCAGCAGCTCGGCCGGGACAGGGGGCCGCGAGCAGTACTTC
v_call: TRBV5-1
d_call: TRBD1
j_call: TRBJ2-7
clone_size: -

cdr3_aa: CASSSGQGYEQYF
cdr3_nt: TGTGCCAGCAGTTCGGGACAGGGGTACGAGCAGTACTTC
v_call: TRBV6-5
d_call: TRBD1
j_call: TRBJ2-7
clone_size: -

cdr3_aa: CASSELGQGADNQPQHF
cdr3_nt: TGCGCCAGCAGTGAGTTGGGACAGGGGGCCGACAATCAGCCCCAGCATTTT
v_call: TRBV10-2
d_call: TRBD1
j_call: TRBJ1-5
clone_size: -

cdr3_aa: CATSREIGVGTEAFF
cdr3_nt: TGTGCCACCAGCAGAGAAATAGGGGTCGGCACTGAAGCTTTCTTT
v_call: TRBV15
d_call: -
j_call: TRBJ1-1
clone_size: -

cdr3_aa: CATKGQNNQPQHF
cdr3_nt: TGCGCCACCAAGGGACAGAATAATCAGCCCCAGCATTTT
v_call: TRBV10-1
d_call: TRBD1
j_call: TRBJ1-5
clone_size: -

cdr3_aa: CSAGQGTNTGELFF
cdr3_nt: TGCAGCGCCGGACAGGGGACGAACACCGGGGAGCTGTTTTTT
v_call: TRBV29-1
d_call: TRBD1
j_call: TRBJ2-2
clone_size: once

cdr3_aa: CASSLILAGNNEQFF
cdr3_nt: TGTGCCAGCAGCTTAATCCTAGCGGGGAACAATGAGCAGTTCTTC
v_call: TRBV7-3
d_call: TRBD2
j_call: TRBJ2-1
clone_size: -

cdr3_aa: CASSRGQGAGNTIYF
cdr3_nt: TGTGCCAGCAGCCGCGGACAGGGAGCTGGAAACACCATATATTTT
v_call: TRBV28
d_call: TRBD1
j_call: TRBJ1-3
clone_size: -

cdr3_aa: CASSVGQERSLHF
cdr3_nt: TGTGCCAGCAGCGTGGGACAGGAGCGGTCCCTCCACTTT
v_call: TRBV9
d_call: TRBD1
j_call: TRBJ1-6
clone_size: -

cdr3_aa: CAITQSGGPYNEQFF
cdr3_nt: TGTGCCATCACTCAAAGCGGGGGGCCTTACAATGAGCAGTTCTTC
v_call: TRBV10-3
d_call: TRBD2
j_call: TRBJ2-1
clone_size: -

cdr3_aa: CASSYPRGSGGYEQYF
cdr3_nt: TGTGCCAGCAGTTACCCGCGGGGGAGCGGGGGATATGAGCAGTACTTC
v_call: TRBV6-6
d_call: TRBD2
j_call: TRBJ2-7
clone_size: -

cdr3_aa: CASSQDQWGPQYF
cdr3_nt: TGTGCCAGCAGCCAAGATCAATGGGGCCCGCAGTACTTC
v_call: TRBV4-2
d_call: -
j_call: TRBJ2-7
clone_size: -

cdr3_aa: CASSRDRSGPGELFF
cdr3_nt: TGTGCCAGCAGCCGGGACAGGTCAGGACCCGGGGAGCTGTTTTTT
v_call: TRBV7-2
d_call: TRBD1
j_call: TRBJ2-2
clone_size: -

cdr3_aa: CASSGDRPAFF
cdr3_nt: TGTGCCAGCAGCGGGGACAGGCCGGCTTTCTTT
v_call: TRBV2
d_call: TRBD1
j_call: TRBJ1-1
clone_size: -

cdr3_aa: CASSYLGDRDNQPQHF
cdr3_nt: TGTGCCAGCAGTTACTTGGGGGACAGGGACAATCAGCCCCAGCATTTT
v_call: TRBV6-5
d_call: TRBD1
j_call: TRBJ1-5
clone_size: -

cdr3_aa: CASSLGQGPYNEQFF
cdr3_nt: TGTGCCAGCAGCCTTGGACAGGGGCCTTACAATGAGCAGTTCTTC
v_call: TRBV28
d_call: TRBD1
j_call: TRBJ2-1
clone_size: -

cdr3_aa: CASTPLPGTPNEKLFF
cdr3_nt: TGCGCCAGCACCCCCCTACCCGGGACACCTAATGAAAAACTGTTTTTT
v_call: TRBV5-1
d_call: -
j_call: TRBJ1-4
clone_size: once

cdr3_aa: CSVGTGGQANEKLFF
cdr3_nt: TGCAGCGTTGGGACAGGGGGTCAGGCTAATGAAAAACTGTTTTTT
v_call: TRBV29-1
d_call: TRBD1
j_call: TRBJ1-4
clone_size: -

cdr3_aa: CASSLFTGLSEKLFF
cdr3_nt: TGTGCCAGCAGTTTGTTTACAGGATTGAGTGAAAAACTGTTTTTT
v_call: TRBV7-2
d_call: -
j_call: TRBJ1-4
clone_size: once

cdr3_aa: CATKQGGGAYNEQFF
cdr3_nt: TGCGCCACCAAGCAGGGTGGGGGCGCCTACAATGAGCAGTTCTTC
v_call: TRBV5-1
d_call: -
j_call: TRBJ2-1
clone_size: -

cdr3_aa: CASSHDRGAGGYTF
cdr3_nt: TGTGCCAGCAGTCACGACAGGGGCGCAGGGGGCTACACCTTC
v_call: TRBV27
d_call: TRBD1
j_call: TRBJ1-2
clone_size: -

cdr3_aa: CAISESGGVDGNTIYF
cdr3_nt: TGTGCCATCAGTGAGTCTGGAGGGGTCGATGGAAACACCATATATTTT
v_call: TRBV10-3
d_call: -
j_call: TRBJ1-3
clone_size: -

cdr3_aa: CASSQALRGGGSEQYF
cdr3_nt: TGTGCCAGCAGCCAAGCCCTACGGGGCGGGGGTAGCGAGCAGTACTTC
v_call: TRBV4-2
d_call: TRBD2
j_call: TRBJ2-7
clone_size: few

cdr3_aa: CASSFALDRGEAFF
cdr3_nt: TGTGCCAGTAGTTTTGCTCTAGACAGGGGTGAAGCTTTCTTT
v_call: TRBV19
d_call: TRBD1
j_call: TRBJ1-1
clone_size: -

cdr3_aa: CASSQDSGLSSYNEQFF
cdr3_nt: TGCGCCAGCAGCCAAGATTCAGGTCTCAGCTCCTACAATGAGCAGTTCTTC
v_call: TRBV4-3
d_call: -
j_call: TRBJ2-1
clone_size: -

cdr3_aa: CAISDGGGATDTQYF
cdr3_nt: TGTGCCATCAGTGACGGGGGGGGAGCGACAGATACGCAGTATTTT
v_call: TRBV10-3
d_call: TRBD2
j_call: TRBJ2-3
clone_size: once

cdr3_aa: CAWSVRDEQYF
cdr3_nt: TGTGCCTGGAGTGTGCGCGACGAGCAGTACTTC
v_call: TRBV30
d_call: -
j_call: TRBJ2-7
clone_size: many

cdr3_aa: CASSRWHIYNEQFF
cdr3_nt: TGTGCCAGCAGTCGTTGGCACATCTACAATGAGCAGTTCTTC
v_call: TRBV5-4
d_call: -
j_call: TRBJ2-1
clone_size: -

cdr3_aa: CASSKPIAIGGGELDTQYF
cdr3_nt: TGTGCCAGCAGTAAACCTATAGCTATCGGCGGGGGGGAGTTAGATACGCAGTATTTT
v_call: TRBV2
d_call: TRBD2
j_call: TRBJ2-3
clone_size: once

cdr3_aa: CASSWRTSGVFADTQYF
cdr3_nt: TGTGCCAGCAGCTGGAGGACTAGCGGGGTCTTCGCAGATACGCAGTATTTT
v_call: TRBV7-2
d_call: TRBD2
j_call: TRBJ2-3
clone_size: -

cdr3_aa: CASSLAYSNQPQHF
cdr3_nt: TGTGCCAGCAGTTTGGCATATAGCAATCAGCCCCAGCATTTT
v_call: TRBV27
d_call: -
j_call: TRBJ1-5
clone_size: -

cdr3_aa: CASSMGRGGSGTGELFF
cdr3_nt: TGTGCCAGTAGTATGGGACGAGGGGGCTCGGGAACCGGGGAGCTGTTTTTT
v_call: TRBV19
d_call: TRBD1
j_call: TRBJ2-2
clone_size: -

cdr3_aa: CASSPDKAPSTDTQYF
cdr3_nt: TGTGCCAGCAGTCCAGACAAGGCCCCTAGCACAGATACGCAGTATTTT
v_call: TRBV28
d_call: -
j_call: TRBJ2-3
clone_size: -

cdr3_aa: CASSESAGDTQYF
cdr3_nt: TGTGCCAGCAGTGAAAGCGCAGGGGATACGCAGTATTTT
v_call: TRBV25-1
d_call: -
j_call: TRBJ2-3
clone_size: -

cdr3_aa: CASRRDREVTEAFF
cdr3_nt: TGTGCCAGCAGGAGGGACAGGGAAGTCACTGAAGCTTTCTTT
v_call: TRBV6-5
d_call: TRBD1
j_call: TRBJ1-1
clone_size: -

cdr3_aa: CATSGTTGTNTGELFF
cdr3_nt: TGTGCCACCAGTGGAACGACAGGGACCAACACCGGGGAGCTGTTTTTT
v_call: TRBV24-1
d_call: TRBD1
j_call: TRBJ2-2
clone_size: -

cdr3_aa: CASSESGSSYGYTF
cdr3_nt: TGTGCCAGCAGTGAAAGCGGTTCGAGCTATGGCTACACCTTC
v_call: TRBV2
d_call: -
j_call: TRBJ1-2
clone_size: -

cdr3_aa: CASSQRPGQGGYNEQFF
cdr3_nt: TGTGCCAGCAGCCAGAGACCGGGACAGGGAGGCTACAATGAGCAGTTCTTC
v_call: TRBV11-2
d_call: TRBD1
j_call: TRBJ2-1
clone_size: -

cdr3_aa: CASSLRGTGPDEQYF
cdr3_nt: TGCGCCAGCAGTTTACGAGGGACAGGGCCGGACGAGCAGTACTTC
v_call: TRBV5-1
d_call: TRBD1
j_call: TRBJ2-7
clone_size: once

cdr3_aa: CAGGRATNEKLFF
cdr3_nt: TGTGCCGGCGGGAGAGCAACTAATGAAAAACTGTTTTTT
v_call: TRBV30
d_call: -
j_call: TRBJ1-4
clone_size: once

cdr3_aa: CASIGQNQETQYF
cdr3_nt: TGTGCCAGCATCGGACAGAACCAAGAGACCCAGTACTTC
v_call: TRBV6-5
d_call: -
j_call: TRBJ2-5
clone_size: -

cdr3_aa: CASGSGLAGNNEQFF
cdr3_nt: TGTGCTAGTGGTTCAGGACTAGCGGGGAACAATGAGCAGTTCTTC
v_call: TRBV12-5
d_call: TRBD2
j_call: TRBJ2-1
clone_size: few

cdr3_aa: CASSPLIGEQYF
cdr3_nt: TGTGCCAGCAGCCCGCTAATCGGCGAGCAGTACTTC
v_call: TRBV11-2
d_call: -
j_call: TRBJ2-7
clone_size: -